This T cell receptor (beta chain) was captured in a study of vaccination and CD4 T cells after COVID-19. Study-wide background: Nasal swab PCR had detected SARS-CoV-2 in convalescent patients, ten or so mild and one severe. General study results and limits: Spike mono-reactivity was evident in 304 of the 307 vaccine-specific clones derived from convalescent patients.

The treatment is: roughly ten-day PBMC culture with coronavirus spike peptide pools or control peptides (ViraFEST assay). Sequencing of DNA taken from cultured CD4+ T cells relied on the Oncomine TCR Beta short-read assay. TCRdb re-called the PCR reads with MiXCR, one entry per CDR3 protein. The profile shows about 4,400 distinct CDR3 sequences, less than 25% of them singletons. With regard to this clonotype: Antigen: not known. An end of the junction differs from the germline gene, which may be a read error.

What was sequenced was CD4+ T cells from blood, cultured in vitro. The source is a human donor who had recovered from COVID-19.

CDR3 DNA: TGTGCCGGCAGTTACGGACTAGCGGGGGGAAGGGATACGCAGTATTTT. Its protein is CAGSYGLAGGRDTQYF. The chain is built from TRBV12-3 or TRBV12-4 and TRBJ2-3; 14 bases agree with TRBD2. CDR3 size: 16 residues.